A single sample gave rise to the 21 T cell receptor beta chains below, sequenced in a study of T cell responses to AZD1222 COVID-19 vaccine. Assay: immunoSEQ multiplex PCR; the TCRdb copy retains only in-frame clones and omits some. The repertoire holds 75,000 to 90,000 clones, with roughly 81% as singletons. The source material was peripheral blood, sampled on day 0 of AZD1222 vaccination. These receptors were collected from an adult in good health.

This chain connects TRBV5-4 to TRBJ1-3, with TRBD1 identical over 8 bases. This CDR3 spans 15 amino acids. CDR1 is SGHNT, CDR2 YYREEE, per germline (reference sequence). Trimming at V came to 3 bases and at J to 3 bases, leaving 5 bases not matched to a gene. In nucleotides, the CDR3 is TGTGCCAGCAGCTCCAGGGGGCTATATGGAAACACCATATATTTT. Protein sequence: CASSSRGLYGNTIYF.

CDR3 in amino acids: CASSFGQGGWEKLFF. The CDR3 DNA reads TGTGCCAGCAGTTTCGGACAGGGGGGGTGGGAAAAACTGTTTTTT. The chain carries TRBV28 and TRBJ1-4, with 10 bases aligning to TRBD1. With 3 bases clipped from V and 8 bases from J, the junction kept 6 bases outside the gene matches. The length of the CDR3 is 15 residues. Germline CDR1 is MDHEN and CDR2 is SYDVKM.

The CDR3 sequence: CASSLGGDESEGNEQFF. The DNA of the CDR3 is TGTGCCAGCAGCTTAGGTGGAGATGAGTCTGAGGGCAATGAGCAGTTCTTC. The rearrangement uses TRBV7-2 and TRBJ2-1; TRBD2 is a possible D gene (5 bases). V was cut by 1 base and J by 6 bases, with 19 bases left in between. This CDR3 has 17 amino acids. The germline CDR1 and CDR2 sequences are SGHTA and FQGNSA.

This chain links TRBV6-1 with TRBJ1-2; D uncertain. From germline, CDR1 is MNHNS and CDR2 SASEGT. CDR3 length equals 13 residues. Trimming took 1 base from V and 4 from J, leaving 7 bases between them. The CDR3 coding sequence is TGTGCCAGCAGTGAAGTCAGCCTCTATGGCTACACCTTC. Translating gives CASSEVSLYGYTF.

This chain links TRBV6-1 with TRBJ2-3; the D is unclear. The ends were cut back, 1 base at V and 0 bases at J, with 11 bases in the middle. The CDR3 is 16 amino acids. Per the germline V gene, CDR1 is MNHNS and CDR2 is SASEGT. CDR3 in amino acids: CASSEGWADSTDTQYF. The CDR3 bases are TGTGCCAGCAGTGAAGGGTGGGCGGATAGCACAGATACGCAGTATTTT.

V gene TRBV24-1 combines with J gene TRBJ2-3; D remains ambiguous. The CDR3 length is 14 residues. Trimming stripped 5 bases from V and 1 base from J, with 9 bases between. The germline CDR1 and CDR2 sequences are KGHDR and SFDVKD. The CDR3 loop reads CATSVGFGTDTQYF. CDR3 in DNA: TGTGCCACCAGTGTCGGATTTGGCACAGATACGCAGTATTTT.

The chain recombines TRBV15 with TRBJ2-7, with 8 bases fitting TRBD2. V shed 0 bases and J 6 bases; nucleotides not matched to a gene: 10. The CDR3 contains 16 residues. Germline-derived CDR1 and CDR2 are LNHNV and YYDKDF (reference sequence). CDR3 protein: CATSRELARGAPEQYF. For the CDR3, the DNA is TGTGCCACCAGCAGAGAATTGGCGCGGGGGGCCCCCGAGCAGTACTTC.

This rearrangement joins TRBV4-1 to TRBJ2-5; 10 nucleotides align to TRBD2. With 5 bases clipped from V and 2 bases from J, the junction kept 17 bases outside the gene matches. The CDR3 has 19 residues. The germline V gene encodes CDR1 MGHRA and CDR2 YSYEKL. The CDR3 reads CASSARGAGGPSKQETQYF. The CDR3 DNA follows: TGCGCCAGCAGCGCCCGAGGAGCGGGGGGGCCGAGTAAACAAGAGACCCAGTACTTC.

The rearrangement joins TRBV18 to TRBJ2-7, with TRBD2 matching over 10 bases. The CDR3 totals 18 residues. The V segment lost 2 bases and the J segment 7 bases; nucleotides outside the gene matches: 17. CDR1 KGHSH and CDR2 LQKENI come from the germline V gene. Here the CDR3 reads CASSPSGTGSSGGSEQYF. CDR3 DNA sequence: TGTGCCAGCTCACCAAGCGGAACAGGGTCTAGCGGGGGATCTGAGCAGTACTTC.

The chain recombines TRBV7-9 with TRBJ2-7; D is perhaps TRBD2 (5 bases). CDR1 is SEHNR, CDR2 FQNEAQ, per germline (reference sequence). Deletions cut 3 bases from V and 5 bases from J, with 14 bases between. This CDR3 spans 14 amino acids. As DNA, the CDR3 is TGTGCCAGCAGCTTTAACGGGAACTCGGACGAGCAGTACTTC. Translation gives CASSFNGNSDEQYF.

The gene calls are TRBV7-3 and TRBJ2-1; 11 nucleotides line up with TRBD1. This CDR3 contains 15 residues. In germline, CDR1 is SGHTA, CDR2 FQGTGA. V gave up 4 bases and J gave up 6 bases; unmatched junction bases: 5. Here the CDR3 reads CASSSGQGAVNEQFF. CDR3 DNA: TGTGCCAGCAGCTCAGGACAGGGGGCGGTCAATGAGCAGTTCTTC.

The chain combines TRBV11-2 with TRBJ2-2; perhaps TRBD2 as D (6 bases). Germline V gene data show CDR1 as SGHAT and CDR2 as FQNNGV. V shed 3 bases and J shed 2 bases, with 10 bases lying between them. The CDR3 has 15 residues. CDR3 bases: TGTGCCAGCAGCTTCGGACTACCTAACACCGGGGAGCTGTTTTTT. It encodes CASSFGLPNTGELFF.

The chain joins TRBV28 to TRBJ2-7, with D possibly TRBD2 on 6 matching bases. V lost 7 bases, J lost 3 bases, and 16 bases lay in between. Germline V lookup: CDR1 MDHEN, CDR2 SYDVKM. The CDR3 extends over 14 amino acids. The CDR3 sequence: CASINSGSGYEQYF. The CDR3 bases are TGTGCCAGCATCAATAGCGGTAGCGGCTACGAGCAGTACTTC.

The chain links TRBV2 to TRBJ1-2; 9 nucleotides match TRBD1. Germline CDR1 reads SNHLY; CDR2 reads FYNNEI. Trimming at V came to 7 bases and at J to 8 bases, leaving 8 bases not matched to a gene. This CDR3 has 13 amino acids. CDR3 sequence reads: CASTWGQGGGYTF. The CDR3 bases are TGTGCCAGCACGTGGGGACAGGGTGGAGGCTACACCTTC. Based on the CDR3 plus reference TRBV2 and TRBJ1-2, the full variable domain is EPEVTQTPSHQVTQMGQEVILRCVPISNHLYFYWYRQILGQKVEFLVSFYNNEISEKSEIFDDQFSVERPDGSNFTLKIRSTKLEDSAMYFCASTWGQGGGYTFGSGTRLTVV.

The chain joins TRBV7-9 to TRBJ2-1; 9 positions agree with TRBD1. The CDR3 sequence is 13 residues long. Germline V gene data show CDR1 as SEHNR and CDR2 as FQNEAQ (reference sequence). V lost 4 bases, J lost 10 bases, and 5 bases stayed unmatched. The CDR3 loop reads CASSSTGGEEQFF. CDR3 DNA sequence: TGTGCCAGCAGCTCTACAGGGGGCGAGGAGCAGTTCTTC. The entire variable domain, with the rest obtained from reference TRBV7-9 and TRBJ2-1, is as follows: DTGVSQNPRHKITKRGQNVTFRCDPISEHNRLYWYRQTLGQGPEFLTYFQNEAQLEKSRLLSDRFSAERPKGSFSTLEIQRTEQGDSAMYLCASSSTGGEEQFFGPGTRLTVL.

V and J are TRBV6-5 and TRBJ1-1, with D unclear. Germline lookup yields CDR1 MNHEY and CDR2 SVGAGI. V lost 2 bases to trimming and J lost 1 base, with 11 bases between them. The CDR3 consists of 15 residues. The CDR3 DNA reads as TGTGCCAGCAGTTACACGCAGAACTCGAACACTGAAGCTTTCTTT. Its translation: CASSYTQNSNTEAFF.

The chain employs TRBV19 and TRBJ2-1; a possible D gene is TRBD2 (6 bases). The germline CDR1 and CDR2 sequences are LNHDA and SQIVND (reference sequence). Trimming pared 6 bases from V and 9 bases from J, leaving 12 bases between. The CDR3 sequence is 12 residues long. CDR3 sequence: CASRLARGEQFF. CDR3 nucleotide sequence: TGTGCCAGTAGGCTAGCGAGGGGTGAGCAGTTCTTC. Looking up the rest from reference TRBV19 and TRBJ2-1 gives the full variable domain: DGGITQSPKYLFRKEGQNVTLSCEQNLNHDAMYWYRQDPGQGLRLIYYSQIVNDFQKGDIAEGYSVSREKKESFPLTVTSAQKNPTAFYLCASRLARGEQFFGPGTRLTVL.

The CDR3 loop is CASSLGGSGGAQTQYF. DNA of the CDR3: TGTGCCAGCAGCTTAGGAGGTAGCGGGGGGGCCCAGACCCAGTACTTC. The chain recombines TRBV7-8 with TRBJ2-5, with 11 bases matching TRBD2. V shed 1 base, J shed 6 bases, and the junction held 7 bases outside the gene matches. Germline V gives CDR1 SGHVS, CDR2 FQNEAQ. The CDR3 extends over 16 amino acids.

The CDR3 DNA follows: TGTGCCAGCACCAGACAGGGGTTCTGGACCGGGGAGCTGTTTTTT. Translated, it gives CASTRQGFWTGELFF. The rearrangement joins TRBV21-1 to TRBJ2-2; the table's TRBD1 call for D was not verified on the DNA. TRBV21-1 is labeled a pseudogene. CDR3 length: 15 residues.

The chain employs TRBV5-4 and TRBJ2-6, with D uncertain. The V gene lost 2 bases and the J gene lost 0 bases, with 9 bases spanning the gap. Germline V gives CDR1 SGHNT, CDR2 YYREEE (reference sequence). The CDR3 loop spans 16 amino acids. CDR3 region: CASSFPPPSGANVLTF. For the CDR3, the DNA is TGTGCCAGCAGCTTCCCCCCACCCTCTGGGGCCAACGTCCTGACTTTC.

This clone was seen only once. The gene calls are TRBV7-2 and TRBJ1-4; D possibly corresponds to TRBD1 (5 bases). The CDR3 totals 15 residues. V dropped 5 bases and J dropped 3 bases, with 13 bases sitting between them. Germline V lookup: CDR1 SGHTA, CDR2 FQGNSA. The CDR3: CASSVDRGSNEKLFF. DNA for the CDR3: TGTGCCAGCAGCGTAGACCGGGGCTCTAATGAAAAACTGTTTTTT.